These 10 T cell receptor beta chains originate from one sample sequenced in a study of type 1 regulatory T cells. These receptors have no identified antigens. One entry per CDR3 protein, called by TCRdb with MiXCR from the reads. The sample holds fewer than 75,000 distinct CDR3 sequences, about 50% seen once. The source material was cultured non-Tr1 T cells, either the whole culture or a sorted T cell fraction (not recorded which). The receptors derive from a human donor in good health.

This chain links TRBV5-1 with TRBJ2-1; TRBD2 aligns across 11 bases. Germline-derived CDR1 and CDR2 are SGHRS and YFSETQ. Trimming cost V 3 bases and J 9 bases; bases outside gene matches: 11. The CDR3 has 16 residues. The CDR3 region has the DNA TGCGCCAGCAGCTCGAATCTAGCGGGGGGATCCATTGAGCAGTTCTTC. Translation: CASSSNLAGGSIEQFF.

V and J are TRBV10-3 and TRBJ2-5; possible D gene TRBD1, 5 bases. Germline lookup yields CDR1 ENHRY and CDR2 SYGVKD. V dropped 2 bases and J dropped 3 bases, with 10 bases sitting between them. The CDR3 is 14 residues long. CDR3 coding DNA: TGTGCCATCAGTGAGAGGACATACGAAGAGACCCAGTACTTC. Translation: CAISERTYEETQYF.

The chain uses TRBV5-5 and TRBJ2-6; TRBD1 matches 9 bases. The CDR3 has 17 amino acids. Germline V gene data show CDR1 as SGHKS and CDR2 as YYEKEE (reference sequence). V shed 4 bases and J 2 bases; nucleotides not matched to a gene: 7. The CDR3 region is CASSPLGDRAGANVLTF. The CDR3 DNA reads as TGTGCCAGCAGCCCTTTGGGGGACAGGGCTGGGGCCAACGTCCTGACTTTC.

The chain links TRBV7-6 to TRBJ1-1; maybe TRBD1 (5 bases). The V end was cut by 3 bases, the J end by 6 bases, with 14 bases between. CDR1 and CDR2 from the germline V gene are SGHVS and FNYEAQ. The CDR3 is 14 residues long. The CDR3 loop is CASSLAEGDAEAFF. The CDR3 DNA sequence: TGTGCCAGCAGCTTGGCGGAAGGGGATGCTGAAGCTTTCTTT.

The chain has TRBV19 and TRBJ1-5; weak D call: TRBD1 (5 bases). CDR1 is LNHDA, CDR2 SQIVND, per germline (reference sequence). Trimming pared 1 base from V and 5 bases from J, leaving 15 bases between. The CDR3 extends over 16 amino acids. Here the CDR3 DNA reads TGTGCCAGTAGTATAGCAGGGCTCCTGCGAGATCAGCCCCAGCATTTT. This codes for CASSIAGLLRDQPQHF.

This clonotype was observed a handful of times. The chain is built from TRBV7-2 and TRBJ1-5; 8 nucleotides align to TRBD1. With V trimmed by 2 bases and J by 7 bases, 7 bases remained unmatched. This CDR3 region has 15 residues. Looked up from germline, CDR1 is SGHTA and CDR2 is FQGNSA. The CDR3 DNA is TGTGCCAGCAGCTTAAGTCCAGGGGGCGCACAGCCCCAGCATTTT. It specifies CASSLSPGGAQPQHF.

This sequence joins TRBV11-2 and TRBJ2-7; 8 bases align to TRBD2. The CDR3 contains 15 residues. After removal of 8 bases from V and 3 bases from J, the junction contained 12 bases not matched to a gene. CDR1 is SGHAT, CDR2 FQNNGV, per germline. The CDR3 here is CASQLAAGGVYEQYF. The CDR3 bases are TGTGCCAGCCAGCTCGCGGCGGGGGGTGTCTACGAGCAGTACTTC.

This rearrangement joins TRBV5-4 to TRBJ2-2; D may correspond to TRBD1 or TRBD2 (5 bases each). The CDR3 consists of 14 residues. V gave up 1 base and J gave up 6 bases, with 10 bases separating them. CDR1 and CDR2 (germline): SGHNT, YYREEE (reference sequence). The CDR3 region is CASSLFGGSGELFF. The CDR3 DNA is TGTGCCAGCAGCTTGTTTGGGGGATCCGGGGAGCTGTTTTTT. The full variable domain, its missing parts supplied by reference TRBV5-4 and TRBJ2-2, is ETGVTQSPTHLIKTRGQQVTLRCSSQSGHNTVSWYQQALGQGPQFIFQYYREEENGRGNFPPRFSGLQFPNYSSELNVNALELDDSALYLCASSLFGGSGELFFGEGSRLTVL.

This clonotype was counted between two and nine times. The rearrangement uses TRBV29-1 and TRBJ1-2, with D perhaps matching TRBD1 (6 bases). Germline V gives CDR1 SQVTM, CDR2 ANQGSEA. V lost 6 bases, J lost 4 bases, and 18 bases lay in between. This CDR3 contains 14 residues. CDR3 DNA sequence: TGCAGCGTGGCGGACAGAGCTAGTATCTATGGCTACACCTTC. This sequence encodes CSVADRASIYGYTF.

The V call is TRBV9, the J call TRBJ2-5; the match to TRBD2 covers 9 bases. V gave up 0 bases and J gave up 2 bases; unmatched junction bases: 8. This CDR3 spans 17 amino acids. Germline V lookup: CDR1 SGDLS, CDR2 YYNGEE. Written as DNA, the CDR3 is TGTGCCAGCAGCGTAGGAGGGCTAGCGGGGATGCAAGAGACCCAGTACTTC. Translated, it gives CASSVGGLAGMQETQYF.